Presented here are 10 T cell receptor beta chains from one specimen sequenced in a study of shared clonotypes between healthy human individuals. Generated by immunoSEQ multiplex PCR, the TCRdb table keeps only in-frame clones and is missing some. In the table there are 400,000 to 500,000 clones, approximately 80% of which are singletons. Sequencing used PBMCs. Receptor source: a woman aged 40 to 55 in good health. Some clones in this sample may be carry-over from other donors' samples.

Ten or more counts support this clone. The chain links TRBV5-1 to TRBJ1-4, with TRBD1 matching 8 bases. This CDR3 contains 15 residues. V shed 0 bases and J 10 bases; nucleotides not matched to a gene: 8. CDR1 is SGHRS, CDR2 YFSETQ, per germline. The CDR3 sequence is CASSLDSGTGGKLFF. DNA for the CDR3: TGCGCCAGCAGCTTGGACTCCGGGACAGGAGGAAAACTGTTTTTT.

The V call is TRBV11-2, the J call TRBJ2-7, with 11 bases that match TRBD2. The length of the CDR3 is 12 residues. The V segment lost 5 bases and the J segment 12 bases; nucleotides outside the gene matches: 6. Germline CDR1 reads SGHAT; CDR2 reads FQNNGV. The CDR3: CASSATSGSLYF. The DNA of the CDR3 is TGTGCCAGCAGCGCCACTAGCGGGAGTCTGTACTTC.

This clone has only a few counts. This sequence joins TRBV6-5 and TRBJ1-1; D remains ambiguous. The CDR3 has 13 amino acids. In germline, CDR1 is MNHEY, CDR2 SVGAGI. Trimming cost V 6 bases and J 0 bases, with 8 bases left between them. The CDR3 DNA follows: TGTGCCAGCAGAAGTCGGTTGAACACTGAAGCTTTCTTT. Protein sequence: CASRSRLNTEAFF.

V is TRBV30 and J is TRBJ1-6, with D maybe TRBD1 (5 bases). The CDR3 totals 14 residues. V lost 5 bases to trimming and J lost 3 bases, with 11 bases between them. The germline CDR1 and CDR2 sequences are GTSNPN and SVGIG (reference sequence). This chain's CDR3 is CAWGPGRYNSPLHF. CDR3 in DNA: TGTGCCTGGGGACCGGGACGCTATAATTCACCCCTCCACTTT.

This clone has a count of ten or more. The sample holds other DNA sequences that translate to the same CDR3. The V gene is TRBV15, the J gene TRBJ2-7, with 9 bases fitting TRBD1. The CDR3 extends over 14 amino acids. Germline V gene data show CDR1 as LNHNV and CDR2 as YYDKDF (reference sequence). J was trimmed by 7 bases and V by 5 bases; bases with no gene match: 9. CDR3 in DNA: TGTGCCACCAGCGAGGACAGGGGATTGGGAGAGCAGTACTTC. Protein product: CATSEDRGLGEQYF. Full variable domain (remainder filled in from reference TRBV15 and TRBJ2-7): DAMVIQNPRYQVTQFGKPVTLSCSQTLNHNVMYWYQQKSSQAPKLLFHYYDKDFNNEADTPDNFQSRRPNTSFCFLDIRSPGLGDTAMYLCATSEDRGLGEQYFGPGTRLTVT.

The gene calls are TRBV28 and TRBJ1-4; D unclear. The germline V gene has CDR1 MDHEN and CDR2 SYDVKM. This CDR3 contains 18 residues. Trimming took off 5 bases at V and 2 bases at J, with 21 bases between the two ends. CDR3 amino acids: CASSHGPFGEDTNEKLFF. CDR3 sequence (DNA): TGTGCCAGCAGTCACGGGCCCTTCGGGGAGGATACTAATGAAAAACTGTTTTTT.

As for this clone: Other DNA sequences in the same sample also yield this CDR3. V usage is TRBV5-4 and J usage is TRBJ2-7; TRBD2 matches 11 bases. The CDR3 is 15 residues long. The ends lost 4 bases at V and 0 bases at J; junction bases unmatched: 3. CDR1 is SGHNT, CDR2 YYREEE, per germline (reference sequence). CDR3 bases: TGTGCCAGCAGCACAGGGACTAGCGGCTCCTACGAGCAGTACTTC. This sequence encodes CASSTGTSGSYEQYF.

This chain uses TRBV9 with TRBJ2-7; D is undetermined. The CDR3 is 14 amino acids. Between the trimmed V and J ends, which lost 0 bases and 4 bases, there was a span of 11 bases. CDR1 and CDR2 from the germline V gene are SGDLS and YYNGEE. The CDR3 bases are TGTGCCAGCAGCGTAGGTCTAGAAAGGTACGAGCAGTACTTC. The encoded protein is CASSVGLERYEQYF.

This clone was seen only once. The DNA of the CDR3 is TGCGCCAGCAGCCAGCTTGGGACACCAACCTTTGCAACTAATGAAAAACTGTTTTTT. Protein: CASSQLGTPTFATNEKLFF. The chain joins TRBV4-1 to TRBJ1-4; D may be TRBD1 (6 bases). The CDR3 contains 19 residues. Trimming took 3 bases from V and 0 from J, leaving 20 bases between them. Germline V CDR1 and CDR2: MGHRA, YSYEKL.

V is TRBV7-8 and J is TRBJ1-1; D unclear. CDR1 SGHVS and CDR2 FQNEAQ come from the germline V gene. The CDR3 is 14 amino acids. Trimming removed 5 bases at V and 11 bases at J, with 21 bases between. CDR3 sequence: CASSPRTNRRLAFF. CDR3 DNA sequence: TGTGCCAGCAGCCCCCGGACCAACCGACGCCTGGCTTTCTTT.